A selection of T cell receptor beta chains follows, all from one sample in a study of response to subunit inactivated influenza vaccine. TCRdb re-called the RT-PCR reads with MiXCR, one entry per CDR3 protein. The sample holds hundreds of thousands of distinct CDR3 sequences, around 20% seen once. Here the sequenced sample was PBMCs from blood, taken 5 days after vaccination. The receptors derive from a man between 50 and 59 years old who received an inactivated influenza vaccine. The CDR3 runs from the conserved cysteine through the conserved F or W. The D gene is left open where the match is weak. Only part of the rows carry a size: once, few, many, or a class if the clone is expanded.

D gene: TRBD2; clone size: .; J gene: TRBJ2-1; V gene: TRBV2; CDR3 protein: CASSGSPSGLAGRGGEQFF; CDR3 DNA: TGTGCCAGCAGTGGCTCACCAAGTGGACTAGCGGGAAGAGGCGGTGAGCAGTTCTTC
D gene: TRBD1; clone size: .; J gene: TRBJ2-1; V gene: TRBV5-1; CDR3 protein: CASNQGDVGEQFF; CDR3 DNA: TGCGCCAGCAACCAGGGGGACGTTGGTGAGCAGTTCTTC
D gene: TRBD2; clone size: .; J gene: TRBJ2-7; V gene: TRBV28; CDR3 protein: CASSLSLAGTNSYEQYF; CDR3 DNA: TGTGCCAGCAGTTTATCCCTAGCGGGAACCAACTCCTACGAGCAGTACTTC
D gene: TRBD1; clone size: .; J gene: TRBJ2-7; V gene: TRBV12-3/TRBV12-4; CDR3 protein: CASSRGSLSQEQYF; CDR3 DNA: TGTGCCAGCAGCAGGGGGTCCCTCTCCCAAGAGCAGTACTTC
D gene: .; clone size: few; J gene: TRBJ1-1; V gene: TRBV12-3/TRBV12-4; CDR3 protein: CASSFLGAGGTEAFF; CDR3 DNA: TGTGCCAGCAGTTTTCTCGGCGCGGGGGGAACTGAAGCTTTCTTT
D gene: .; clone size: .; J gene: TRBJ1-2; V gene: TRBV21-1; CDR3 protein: CASSKALSRDRGIYGYTF; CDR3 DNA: TGTGCCAGCAGCAAAGCGCTTTCGAGGGACAGGGGAATCTATGGCTACACCTTC
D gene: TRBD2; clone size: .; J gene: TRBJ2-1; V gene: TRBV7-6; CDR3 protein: CASSRLVPPSGRPSSYNEQFF; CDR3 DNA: TGTGCCAGCAGCAGACTAGTACCGCCTAGCGGGAGGCCGAGCTCCTACAATGAGCAGTTCTTC
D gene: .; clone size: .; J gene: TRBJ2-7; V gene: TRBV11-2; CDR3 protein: CASRAPGGANEQYF; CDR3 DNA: TGTGCCAGCAGAGCACCTGGGGGGGCAAACGAGCAGTACTTC
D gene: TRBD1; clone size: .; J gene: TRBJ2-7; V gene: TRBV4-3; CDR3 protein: CASSQEGTGGLYEQYF; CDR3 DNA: TGCGCCAGCAGCCAAGAGGGGACAGGGGGCTTATACGAGCAGTACTTC
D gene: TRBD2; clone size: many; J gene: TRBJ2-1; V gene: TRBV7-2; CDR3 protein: CASTSRTRHNEQFF; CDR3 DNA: TGTGCCAGCACCTCGAGGACTAGACACAATGAGCAGTTCTTC
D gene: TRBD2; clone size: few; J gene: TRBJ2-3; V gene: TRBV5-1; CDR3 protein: CASSLIPGLAGGTDTQYF; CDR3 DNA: TGCGCCAGCAGCCTCATACCAGGACTAGCGGGAGGCACAGATACGCAGTATTTT
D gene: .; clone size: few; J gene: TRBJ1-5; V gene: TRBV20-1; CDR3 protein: CSANPGESNQPQHF; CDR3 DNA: TGCAGTGCTAACCCGGGGGAAAGCAATCAGCCCCAGCATTTT
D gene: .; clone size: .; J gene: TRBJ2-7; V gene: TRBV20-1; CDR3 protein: CSARGQSFIYEQYF; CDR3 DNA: TGCAGTGCTAGAGGGCAGAGTTTTATCTACGAGCAGTACTTC
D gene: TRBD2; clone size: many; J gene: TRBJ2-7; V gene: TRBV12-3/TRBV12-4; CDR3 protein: CASSLARLAGISYEQYF; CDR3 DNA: TGTGCCAGCAGTTTAGCGCGGCTAGCGGGTATATCATACGAGCAGTACTTC
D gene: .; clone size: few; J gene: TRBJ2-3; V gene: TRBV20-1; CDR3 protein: CSASGYTQYF; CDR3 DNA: TGCAGTGCTAGTGGATATACGCAGTATTTT
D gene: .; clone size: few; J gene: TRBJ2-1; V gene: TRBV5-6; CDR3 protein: CASSLVLRGLRSYNEQFF; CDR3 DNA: TGTGCCAGCAGCCTCGTCTTAAGGGGCCTCCGCTCCTACAATGAGCAGTTCTTC
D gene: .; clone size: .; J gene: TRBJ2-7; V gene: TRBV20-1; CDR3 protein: CSARSRDSTYEQYF; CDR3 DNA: TGCAGTGCTAGATCGCGGGACAGTACCTACGAGCAGTACTTC
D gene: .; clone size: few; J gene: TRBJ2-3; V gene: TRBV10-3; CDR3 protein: CATQSGSSTDTQYF; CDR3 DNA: TGTGCCACTCAAAGCGGCTCTAGCACAGATACGCAGTATTTT
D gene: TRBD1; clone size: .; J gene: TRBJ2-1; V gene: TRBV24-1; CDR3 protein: CATSDLQVGGSSYNEQFF; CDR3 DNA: TGTGCCACCAGTGATTTACAAGTAGGGGGCAGCTCCTACAATGAGCAGTTCTTC
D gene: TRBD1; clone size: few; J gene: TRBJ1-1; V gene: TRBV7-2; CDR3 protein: CASSKQQGAGTEAFF; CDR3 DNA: TGTGCCAGCAGCAAACAACAGGGGGCGGGTACTGAAGCTTTCTTT
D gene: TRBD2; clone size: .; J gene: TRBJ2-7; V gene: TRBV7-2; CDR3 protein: CASSLALLTSGSNYEQYF; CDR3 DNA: TGTGCCAGCAGCTTAGCGCTCTTGACTAGCGGGAGCAATTACGAGCAGTACTTC
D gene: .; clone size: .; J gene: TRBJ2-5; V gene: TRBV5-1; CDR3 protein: CASTGRVRDRETQYF; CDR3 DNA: TGCGCCAGCACCGGCAGAGTAAGGGATCGAGAGACCCAGTACTTC
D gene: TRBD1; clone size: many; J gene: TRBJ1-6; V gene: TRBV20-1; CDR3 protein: CSARDRESDSPLHF; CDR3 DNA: TGCAGTGCTAGGGACAGGGAGTCTGATTCACCCCTCCACTTT
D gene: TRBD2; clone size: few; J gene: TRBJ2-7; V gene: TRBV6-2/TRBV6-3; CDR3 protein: CASSFGLAGNHEQYF; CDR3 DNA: TGTGCCAGCAGTTTCGGACTAGCGGGAAACCACGAGCAGTACTTC
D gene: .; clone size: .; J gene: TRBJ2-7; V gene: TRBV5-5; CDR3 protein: CASSLGQKITYEQYF; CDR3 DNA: TGTGCCAGCAGCTTGGGGCAGAAGATTACCTACGAGCAGTACTTC
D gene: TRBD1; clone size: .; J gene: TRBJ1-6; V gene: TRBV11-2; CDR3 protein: CASSPRGDRGYNSPLHF; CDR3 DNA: TGTGCCAGCAGCCCCCGGGGGGACAGGGGATATAATTCACCCCTCCACTTT
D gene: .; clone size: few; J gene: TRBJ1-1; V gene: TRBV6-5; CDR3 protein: CASSYIGIAFF; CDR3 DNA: TGTGCCAGCAGCTACATAGGGATCGCTTTCTTT
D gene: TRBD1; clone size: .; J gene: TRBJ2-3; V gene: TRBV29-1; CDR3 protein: CSVGTGGAGDTQYF; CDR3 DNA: TGCAGCGTTGGTACAGGGGGAGCAGGAGATACGCAGTATTTT
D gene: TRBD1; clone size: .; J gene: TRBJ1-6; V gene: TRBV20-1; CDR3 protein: CSARTGGTGLNSPLHF; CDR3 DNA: TGCAGTGCTCGGACGGGGGGGACAGGACTTAATTCACCCCTCCACTTT
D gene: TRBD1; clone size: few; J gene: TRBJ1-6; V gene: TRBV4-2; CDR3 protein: CASSQSGQGNSPLHF; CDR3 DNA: TGTGCCAGCAGCCAATCTGGACAGGGAAATTCACCCCTCCACTTT
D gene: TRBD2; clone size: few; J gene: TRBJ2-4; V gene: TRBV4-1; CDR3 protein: CASSQGTSGRLENIQYF; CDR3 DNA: TGCGCCAGCAGCCAGGGGACTAGCGGGAGACTGGAAAACATTCAGTACTTC
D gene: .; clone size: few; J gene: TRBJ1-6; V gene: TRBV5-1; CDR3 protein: CASSLDTLRSSPLHF; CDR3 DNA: TGCGCCAGCAGCTTGGACACCTTAAGGAGCTCACCCCTCCACTTT
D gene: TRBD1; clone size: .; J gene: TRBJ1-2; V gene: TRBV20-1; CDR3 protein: CSARDGQGVGYTF; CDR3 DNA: TGCAGTGCTAGAGATGGACAGGGGGTGGGCTACACCTTC
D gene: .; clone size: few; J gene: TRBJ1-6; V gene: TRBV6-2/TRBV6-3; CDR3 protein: CASSGNSPLHF; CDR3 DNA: TGTGCCAGCAGTGGGAATTCACCCCTCCACTTT
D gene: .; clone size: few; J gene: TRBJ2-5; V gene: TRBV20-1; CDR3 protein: CSAPGPHQGTQYF; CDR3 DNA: TGCAGTGCCCCTGGACCGCATCAGGGGACCCAGTACTTC
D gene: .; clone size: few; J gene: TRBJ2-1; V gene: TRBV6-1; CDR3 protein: CASISGYGSPYNEQFF; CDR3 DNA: TGTGCCAGCATCTCGGGGTATGGTAGTCCCTACAATGAGCAGTTCTTC
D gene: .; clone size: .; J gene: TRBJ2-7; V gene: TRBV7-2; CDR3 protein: CASSLSRRYEQYF; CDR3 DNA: TGTGCCAGCAGCTTATCAAGGCGCTACGAGCAGTACTTC
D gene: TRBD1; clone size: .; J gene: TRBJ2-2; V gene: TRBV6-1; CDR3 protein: CASRGQGASGELFF; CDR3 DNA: TGTGCCAGCAGGGGACAGGGGGCATCTGGGGAGCTGTTTTTT